Listed below are T cell receptor beta chains from one sample, sequenced in a study of T cells in Graves' hyperthyroidism and ophthalmopathy. TCRdb analysed the multiplex PCR reads with MiXCR anew, one entry per CDR3 protein. The sample contains 550,000 to 800,000 distinct CDR3 sequences, 17% of which appear only once. Input material: blood. The receptors shown here come from a middle-aged man with Graves' hyperthyroidism. The CDR3 runs from the conserved cysteine through the conserved F or W. The D gene is left open where the match is weak. Expanded clones are given a class, and other clones once, few, many or no size at all.

abundance: -; j_gene: TRBJ2-6; len: 16; d_gene: -; v_gene: TRBV5-1; CDR3aa: CASRREFGNGANVLTF; CDR3nt: TGCGCCAGCAGGAGAGAATTTGGAAATGGGGCCAACGTCCTGACTTTC
abundance: many; j_gene: TRBJ2-2; len: 13; d_gene: -; v_gene: TRBV9; CDR3aa: CASSVEGAGELFF; CDR3nt: TGTGCCAGCAGCGTAGAGGGGGCCGGGGAGCTGTTTTTT
abundance: once; j_gene: TRBJ1-6; len: 13; d_gene: TRBD1; v_gene: TRBV25-1; CDR3aa: CASSMTGSSPLHF; CDR3nt: TGTGCCAGCAGTATGACAGGGAGTTCACCCCTCCACTTT
abundance: -; j_gene: TRBJ1-1; len: 15; d_gene: -; v_gene: TRBV5-4; CDR3aa: CASSPRGAGNTEAFF; CDR3nt: TGTGCCAGCAGCCCGCGGGGGGCTGGAAACACTGAAGCTTTCTTT
abundance: few; j_gene: TRBJ2-7; len: 15; d_gene: TRBD2; v_gene: TRBV6-1; CDR3aa: CASRQTSGSSYEQYF; CDR3nt: TGTGCCAGCAGGCAGACTAGCGGGAGCTCCTACGAGCAGTACTTC
abundance: many; j_gene: TRBJ1-6; len: 12; d_gene: TRBD1; v_gene: TRBV28; CDR3aa: CASSSQGSPLHF; CDR3nt: TGTGCCAGCAGTTCACAGGGGTCACCCCTCCACTTT
abundance: -; j_gene: TRBJ2-3; len: 13; d_gene: -; v_gene: TRBV2; CDR3aa: CASSAEITDTQYF; CDR3nt: TGTGCCAGCAGTGCGGAGATCACAGATACGCAGTATTTT
abundance: many; j_gene: TRBJ2-3; len: 14; d_gene: TRBD1; v_gene: TRBV27; CDR3aa: CASAPGQLTDTQYF; CDR3nt: TGTGCCAGCGCTCCGGGACAGCTCACAGATACGCAGTATTTT
abundance: -; j_gene: TRBJ2-3; len: 15; d_gene: TRBD2; v_gene: TRBV6-2/TRBV6-3; CDR3aa: CASSYSREETDTQYF; CDR3nt: TGTGCCAGCAGTTACTCGCGGGAGGAGACAGATACGCAGTATTTT
abundance: few; j_gene: TRBJ2-7; len: 21; d_gene: -; v_gene: TRBV29-1; CDR3aa: CSVAPGQGPTGVAGGPYEQYF; CDR3nt: TGCAGCGTGGCACCGGGACAGGGGCCGACAGGGGTAGCGGGAGGCCCCTACGAGCAGTACTTC
abundance: -; j_gene: TRBJ2-3; len: 16; d_gene: -; v_gene: TRBV2; CDR3aa: CASSDGPLSPTGTQYF; CDR3nt: TGTGCCAGCAGTGACGGGCCCCTCAGTCCAACAGGGACGCAGTATTTT
abundance: many; j_gene: TRBJ1-2; len: 14; d_gene: -; v_gene: TRBV3-1; CDR3aa: CASSPLGGDNGYTF; CDR3nt: TGTGCCAGCAGCCCGTTAGGGGGGGATAATGGCTACACCTTC
abundance: -; j_gene: TRBJ2-2; len: 14; d_gene: -; v_gene: TRBV28; CDR3aa: CASRLPGNTGELFF; CDR3nt: TGTGCCAGCAGGTTACCGGGCAACACCGGGGAGCTGTTTTTT
abundance: few; j_gene: TRBJ2-7; len: 15; d_gene: TRBD2; v_gene: TRBV20-1; CDR3aa: CSALPGLASSYEQYF; CDR3nt: TGCAGTGCTCTACCCGGACTAGCGAGCTCCTACGAGCAGTACTTC
abundance: many; j_gene: TRBJ2-2; len: 18; d_gene: -; v_gene: TRBV6-1; CDR3aa: CASSSRPELDRNTGELFF; CDR3nt: TGTGCCAGCAGTTCTAGACCGGAGCTGGATAGAAACACCGGGGAGCTGTTTTTT
abundance: few; j_gene: TRBJ2-3; len: 17; d_gene: TRBD2; v_gene: TRBV3-1; CDR3aa: CASSQDLRSGGTDTQYF; CDR3nt: TGTGCCAGCAGCCAAGATCTACGTAGCGGGGGCACAGATACGCAGTATTTT
abundance: many; j_gene: TRBJ1-2; len: 14; d_gene: -; v_gene: TRBV5-1; CDR3aa: CASSLGQKSDGYTF; CDR3nt: TGCGCCAGCAGCTTGGGACAGAAATCCGATGGCTACACCTTC
abundance: few; j_gene: TRBJ2-2; len: 15; d_gene: -; v_gene: TRBV6-2/TRBV6-3; CDR3aa: CASSYFLDNTGELFF; CDR3nt: TGTGCCAGCAGTTACTTCCTAGATAACACCGGGGAGCTGTTTTTT
abundance: -; j_gene: TRBJ2-1; len: 12; d_gene: -; v_gene: TRBV9; CDR3aa: CASSGTDNEQFF; CDR3nt: TGTGCCAGCAGCGGTACGGACAATGAGCAGTTCTTC
abundance: many; j_gene: TRBJ2-1; len: 12; d_gene: -; v_gene: TRBV28; CDR3aa: CASSRMYNEQFF; CDR3nt: TGTGCCAGCAGTCGGATGTACAATGAGCAGTTCTTC
abundance: few; j_gene: TRBJ2-1; len: 16; d_gene: -; v_gene: TRBV7-3; CDR3aa: CASSLYSQSSYNEQFF; CDR3nt: TGTGCCAGCAGCTTATATTCCCAGAGCTCCTACAATGAGCAGTTCTTC
abundance: once; j_gene: TRBJ2-1; len: 13; d_gene: -; v_gene: TRBV5-1; CDR3aa: CASSPDPDNEQFF; CDR3nt: TGTGCCAGCAGCCCCGACCCAGACAATGAGCAGTTCTTC
abundance: -; j_gene: TRBJ1-2; len: 14; d_gene: -; v_gene: TRBV6-5; CDR3aa: CASSYDSASYGYTF; CDR3nt: TGTGCCAGCAGTTACGACAGCGCAAGCTATGGCTACACCTTC
abundance: -; j_gene: TRBJ2-7; len: 13; d_gene: -; v_gene: TRBV18; CDR3aa: CASSYARLHEQYF; CDR3nt: TGTGCCAGCTCCTATGCCAGGCTCCACGAGCAGTACTTC
abundance: once; j_gene: TRBJ2-1; len: 15; d_gene: -; v_gene: TRBV28; CDR3aa: CASSEASASRNEQFF; CDR3nt: TGTGCCAGCAGTGAAGCTTCTGCCTCGCGGAATGAGCAGTTCTTC
abundance: many; j_gene: TRBJ2-7; len: 16; d_gene: TRBD2; v_gene: TRBV27; CDR3aa: CASSSRLAGGPGEQYF; CDR3nt: TGTGCCAGCAGTTCCAGACTAGCGGGAGGGCCGGGCGAGCAGTACTTC
abundance: many; j_gene: TRBJ2-5; len: 15; d_gene: -; v_gene: TRBV7-9; CDR3aa: CASYGTKFLQETQYF; CDR3nt: TGTGCCAGCTACGGGACAAAATTCCTCCAAGAGACCCAGTACTTC
abundance: many; j_gene: TRBJ2-3; len: 17; d_gene: TRBD1; v_gene: TRBV24-1; CDR3aa: CATSGYGTGQATDTQYF; CDR3nt: TGTGCCACCAGTGGTTACGGGACAGGGCAAGCCACAGATACGCAGTATTTT
abundance: many; j_gene: TRBJ2-7; len: 18; d_gene: TRBD2; v_gene: TRBV15; CDR3aa: CATSRGPTVGGVIYEQYF; CDR3nt: TGTGCCACCAGCAGAGGCCCAACCGTGGGAGGGGTGATATACGAGCAGTACTTC
abundance: few; j_gene: TRBJ1-3; len: 13; d_gene: -; v_gene: TRBV10-3; CDR3aa: CAISQGNGNTIYF; CDR3nt: TGTGCCATCAGTCAGGGAAATGGAAACACCATATATTTT
abundance: -; j_gene: TRBJ2-7; len: 12; d_gene: -; v_gene: TRBV10-3; CDR3aa: CAIMGDLDEQYF; CDR3nt: TGTGCCATCATGGGGGACCTGGACGAGCAGTACTTC
abundance: many; j_gene: TRBJ2-7; len: 15; d_gene: TRBD2; v_gene: TRBV7-9; CDR3aa: CASSRGLAEPYEQYF; CDR3nt: TGTGCCAGCAGTCGCGGACTAGCGGAACCCTACGAGCAGTACTTC
abundance: few; j_gene: TRBJ2-1; len: 16; d_gene: -; v_gene: TRBV5-1; CDR3aa: CASSLEPKNSYNEQFF; CDR3nt: TGCGCCAGCAGCTTGGAGCCGAAAAACTCCTACAATGAGCAGTTCTTC
abundance: many; j_gene: TRBJ2-7; len: 15; d_gene: TRBD1; v_gene: TRBV28; CDR3aa: CASSKGDRGWYEQYF; CDR3nt: TGTGCCAGCAGCAAGGGGGACAGGGGGTGGTACGAGCAGTACTTC
abundance: many; j_gene: TRBJ2-1; len: 15; d_gene: -; v_gene: TRBV28; CDR3aa: CASSSPASTANEQFF; CDR3nt: TGTGCCAGCAGTTCCCCAGCGTCGACAGCAAATGAGCAGTTCTTC
abundance: many; j_gene: TRBJ1-1; len: 14; d_gene: -; v_gene: TRBV19; CDR3aa: CASKRVGGNTEAFF; CDR3nt: TGTGCCAGTAAAAGGGTTGGCGGGAACACTGAAGCTTTCTTT
abundance: -; j_gene: TRBJ2-2; len: 17; d_gene: TRBD1; v_gene: TRBV4-3; CDR3aa: CASSQVTGALNTGELFF; CDR3nt: TGCGCCAGCAGCCAAGTTACAGGGGCGTTAAACACCGGGGAGCTGTTTTTT
abundance: -; j_gene: TRBJ1-4; len: 17; d_gene: -; v_gene: TRBV2; CDR3aa: CASSESIVIQQNEKLFF; CDR3nt: TGTGCCAGCAGTGAGTCGATTGTTATACAGCAGAATGAAAAACTGTTTTTT
abundance: many; j_gene: TRBJ2-7; len: 16; d_gene: TRBD2; v_gene: TRBV28; CDR3aa: CASSLTSGGLRVEQYF; CDR3nt: TGTGCCAGCAGTTTAACTAGCGGGGGACTTAGGGTCGAGCAGTACTTC
abundance: few; j_gene: TRBJ2-7; len: 15; d_gene: TRBD2; v_gene: TRBV7-2; CDR3aa: CASSSPGLAAYEQYF; CDR3nt: TGTGCCAGCAGTTCTCCGGGACTAGCAGCATACGAGCAGTACTTC
abundance: -; j_gene: TRBJ2-5; len: 13; d_gene: TRBD1; v_gene: TRBV28; CDR3aa: CASRDRGRETQYF; CDR3nt: TGTGCCAGCAGAGACAGGGGCAGAGAGACCCAGTACTTC
abundance: few; j_gene: TRBJ2-2; len: 15; d_gene: -; v_gene: TRBV20-1; CDR3aa: CSARTSGTNTGELFF; CDR3nt: TGCAGTGCTAGAACCTCGGGGACAAACACCGGGGAGCTGTTTTTT
abundance: few; j_gene: TRBJ2-1; len: 19; d_gene: TRBD2; v_gene: TRBV30; CDR3aa: CAWGGFNSGINSSYNEQFF; CDR3nt: TGTGCCTGGGGGGGGTTTAATAGCGGGATCAACAGCTCCTACAATGAGCAGTTCTTC
abundance: few; j_gene: TRBJ1-4; len: 16; d_gene: -; v_gene: TRBV30; CDR3aa: CAWSVAGRAGGEKLFF; CDR3nt: TGTGCCTGGAGTGTAGCGGGTCGGGCAGGAGGTGAAAAACTGTTTTTT
abundance: many; j_gene: TRBJ1-6; len: 13; d_gene: -; v_gene: TRBV3-1; CDR3aa: CASERRGNSPLHF; CDR3nt: TGTGCCAGCGAACGGCGGGGAAATTCACCCCTCCACTTT
abundance: many; j_gene: TRBJ1-1; len: 15; d_gene: -; v_gene: TRBV7-2; CDR3aa: CASSLVGRAGTEAFF; CDR3nt: TGTGCCAGCAGCTTAGTTGGTAGGGCGGGCACTGAAGCTTTCTTT
abundance: many; j_gene: TRBJ1-2; len: 13; d_gene: TRBD1; v_gene: TRBV27; CDR3aa: CASSLGQGDGYTF; CDR3nt: TGCGCCAGCAGCTTGGGACAGGGAGATGGCTACACCTTC